This T cell receptor (beta chain) was profiled in a study of cytomegalovirus exposure and HLA in healthy donors. PCR was performed using 60 Vbeta and 13 Jbeta primers. The data were produced by immunoSEQ multiplex PCR, yet TCRdb's version contains in-frame clones alone and is incomplete. Among around 150,000 clones listed, more than 75% were seen once. The origin of this receptor is a man in his late teens or twenties in good health and CMV-seropositive. The sample comprised PBMCs.

This chain's CDR3 is CASSLRGYNNEQFF. The CDR3 DNA reads TGTGCCAGCAGCTTGCGGGGATACAACAATGAGCAGTTCTTC. The J gene is TRBJ2-1, the V gene TRBV5-4, with a tentative D call TRBD2 (5 bases). CDR1 and CDR2 from the germline V gene are SGHNT and YYREEE (reference sequence). CDR3 length equals 14 residues. V lost 1 base to trimming and J lost 5 bases, with 10 bases between them.